The next 30 T cell receptor beta chains were all read from a single sample in a study of T cell responses to AZD1222 COVID-19 vaccine. Method: immunoSEQ multiplex PCR; TCRdb's copy keeps in-frame clones and lacks some. The table has 85,000 to 90,000 clones, around 90% seen once. Sequenced material: peripheral blood, taken 28 days after the second AZD1222 dose. The receptor set was obtained from an adult who received the AZD1222 COVID-19 vaccine.

The V and J genes are TRBV18 and TRBJ1-2, with TRBD1 matching 8 bases. The V segment lost 6 bases and the J segment 7 bases; nucleotides outside the gene matches: 7. This CDR3 is 13 amino acids long. Per germline, CDR1 KGHSH and CDR2 LQKENI. The chain's CDR3 is CASSPGGGPGYTF. CDR3 nucleotides: TGTGCCAGCTCCCCAGGGGGCGGTCCTGGCTACACCTTC.

V usage is TRBV5-5 and J usage is TRBJ1-5, with 8 bases identical to TRBD1. CDR3 size: 14 residues. From germline, CDR1 is SGHKS and CDR2 YYEKEE (reference sequence). J gave up 5 bases and V 0 bases, and 1 base lay outside the gene matches. DNA for the CDR3: TGTGCCAGCAGCTTGGGACAGGGGTATCAGCCCCAGCATTTT. Protein: CASSLGQGYQPQHF.

The rearrangement links TRBV11-2 to TRBJ2-7; D possibly corresponds to TRBD1 (5 bases). V was clipped by 1 base and J by 2 bases, with 9 bases between them. The germline V gene has CDR1 SGHAT and CDR2 FQNNGV. The CDR3 length is 14 residues. CDR3 sequence (DNA): TGTGCCAGCAGCTTAGGAACAGGCCCCTACGAGCAGTACGTC. It is translated as CASSLGTGPYEQYV.

The chain carries TRBV11-2 and TRBJ2-2; D is unresolved. The germline gives CDR1 SGHAT, CDR2 FQNNGV. CDR3 length: 12 amino acids. Trimming pared 0 bases from V and 5 bases from J, leaving 1 base between. The CDR3, as DNA: TGTGCCAGCAGCTTAGAAACCGGGGAGCTGTTTTTT. This encodes CASSLETGELFF.

The chain has TRBV3-1 (or the pseudogene TRBV3-2) and TRBJ2-3; D uncertain. This CDR3 region has 15 residues. Trimming shortened V by 1 base and J by 3 bases, and 11 bases separated the two germline ends. The germline V gene encodes CDR1 LGHDT and CDR2 YNNKEL (reference sequence). The CDR3 nucleotides read TGTGCCAGCAGCCAAGTGGGCACTTGGACAGATACGCAGTATTTT. Protein product: CASSQVGTWTDTQYF.

The rearrangement uses TRBV15 and TRBJ2-7; 7 bases are shared with TRBD2. Germline CDR1 reads LNHNV; CDR2 reads YYDKDF (reference sequence). The V and J ends lost 5 bases and 2 bases, in that order; junction bases with no gene match: 6. The CDR3 length is 14 residues. CDR3 protein: CATSGDYTTYEQYF. CDR3 nucleotides: TGTGCCACCAGCGGGGACTATACAACCTACGAGCAGTACTTC.

This clone appeared a single time. This chain uses TRBV11-2 with TRBJ1-1; 7 nucleotides match TRBD1. V dropped 2 bases and J dropped 2; count of bases not matched to a gene: 5. The CDR3 contains 15 residues. Germline CDR1 and CDR2: SGHAT and FQNNGV. CDR3 nucleotides: TGTGCCAGCAGCTTACGTAGACAGGGTAACACTGAAGCTTTCTTT. This gives the protein CASSLRRQGNTEAFF.

The rearrangement links TRBV23-1 to TRBJ2-7; possible D gene TRBD1, 5 bases. TRBV23-1 is an ORF, and what it does is uncertain. The CDR3 consists of 16 residues. The V and J ends lost 5 bases and 0 bases respectively, with 17 bases between them. In DNA form, the CDR3 reads TGCGCCAGCAGTTCACTACGTGGCAGGGTCTCCTACGAGCAGTACGTC. It codes for CASSSLRGRVSYEQYV.

This clone occurred many times. The rearrangement links TRBV5-3 to TRBJ1-1; D unresolved. TRBV5-3 is marked as an open reading frame, function uncertain. V was trimmed by 0 bases and J by 8 bases, leaving 5 bases between them. The CDR3 extends over 11 amino acids. This CDR3 is CARSLDIEAFF. The CDR3, as DNA: TGTGCCAGAAGCTTGGACATCGAAGCTTTCTTT.

The chain combines TRBV7-9 with TRBJ2-5; 13 positions match TRBD2. V shed 3 bases and J 7 bases; nucleotides not matched to a gene: 8. The CDR3 has 16 residues. Germline values: CDR1 SEHNR, CDR2 FQNEAQ (reference sequence). DNA for the CDR3: TGTGCCAGCAGCTTGCTGACTAGCGGGGGGACTTGGACCCAGTACTTC. This codes for CASSLLTSGGTWTQYF.

The rearrangement joins TRBV5-1 to TRBJ1-1, with D possibly being TRBD1 (6 bases). Trimming took 4 bases from V and 4 from J, leaving 20 bases between them. This CDR3 is 16 amino acids long. Germline CDR1 reads SGHRS; CDR2 reads YFSETQ. CDR3 DNA sequence: TGCGCCAGCAGCCCGGCTAGACAGGACCAAGGCACTGAAGCTTTCTTT. Its protein product is CASSPARQDQGTEAFF.

The chain employs TRBV25-1 and TRBJ2-2; D not certain. The germline V gene has CDR1 MGHDK and CDR2 SYGVNS. The CDR3 is made up of 14 amino acids. Trimming removed 4 bases from V and 1 base from J, with 7 bases in between. CDR3 in DNA: TGTGCCAGCAGTGGGGCAGGGAACACCGGGGAGCTGTTTTTT. It encodes CASSGAGNTGELFF.

The sample holds one count of this clone. V gene TRBV5-4 combines with J gene TRBJ1-5; D not certain. The V end was cut by 4 bases, the J end by 0 bases, with 17 bases between. The CDR3 covers 17 residues. The V gene's germline CDR1 is SGHNT and CDR2 YYREEE (reference sequence). This CDR3 reads CASSILKRVASNQPQHF. DNA for the CDR3: TGTGCCAGCAGCATTCTTAAAAGGGTTGCTAGCAATCAGCCCCAGCATTTT.

This clone appeared a single time. This sequence joins TRBV9 and TRBJ2-1; D unresolved. CDR3 length: 14 amino acids. Trimming removed 1 base from V and 4 bases from J, with 9 bases in between. Germline CDR1 and CDR2: SGDLS and YYNGEE. The CDR3 nucleotides are TGTGCCAGCAGCGTACCGGGCCCTTACAATGAGCAGTTCTTC. Amino acid sequence: CASSVPGPYNEQFF.

Only one count was recorded for this clone. The V and J genes are TRBV5-1 and TRBJ2-7, with no clear D. Trimming cost V 0 bases and J 4 bases, with 8 bases left between them. This CDR3 has 13 amino acids. Germline V gene lookup returns CDR1 SGHRS and CDR2 YFSETQ. The CDR3 nucleotides read TGCGCCAGCAGCTTGGGTTCCGGATACGAGCAGTACGTC. It yields the protein CASSLGSGYEQYV.

The chain is built from TRBV6-2 or TRBV6-3 and TRBJ1-1; D uncertain. With 6 bases removed from V and 8 bases from J, the gap between germline ends came to 16 bases. The CDR3 length is 13 residues. Per the germline V gene, CDR1 is MNHEY and CDR2 is SVGEGT. CDR3 nucleotides: TGTGCCAGCAGCCAAGGTGAGGTAGTAGAAGCTTTCTTT. It is translated as CASSQGEVVEAFF.

The chain joins TRBV5-1 to TRBJ2-7; D is tentatively TRBD1 or TRBD2 (5 bases each). The CDR3 length is 15 residues. Germline V CDR1 and CDR2: SGHRS, YFSETQ. Trimming took 4 bases from V and 2 from J, leaving 16 bases between them. The CDR3 region is CASSPGGSGTYEQYV. The CDR3 DNA is TGCGCCAGCAGCCCTGGAGGATCAGGGACCTACGAGCAGTACGTC.

This CDR3 reads CAWSREGISKAFF. CDR3 bases: TGTGCCTGGAGTAGAGAGGGAATTTCTAAAGCTTTCTTT. The V and J genes are TRBV30 and TRBJ1-1; no clear D gene. This CDR3 has 13 amino acids. The V and J ends lost 2 bases and 9 bases respectively, with 16 bases between them. Germline lookup yields CDR1 GTSNPN and CDR2 SVGIG (reference sequence).

The chain links TRBV25-1 to TRBJ2-2; D is tentatively TRBD1 or TRBD2 (5 bases each). The germline V gene encodes CDR1 MGHDK and CDR2 SYGVNS. Trimming stripped 4 bases from V and 2 bases from J, with 20 bases between. The CDR3 runs to 18 residues. The CDR3 is CASSAPLGQGDNTGELFF. As DNA, the CDR3 is TGTGCCAGCAGTGCCCCTCTCGGCCAGGGAGATAACACCGGGGAGCTGTTTTTT.

J is TRBJ2-5 and V is TRBV5-1, with D possibly being TRBD1 (6 bases). Per the germline V gene, CDR1 is SGHRS and CDR2 is YFSETQ. Between the trimmed V and J ends, which lost 4 bases and 5 bases, there was a span of 15 bases. This CDR3 is built from 14 residues. CDR3 sequence reads: CASSPTGTRETQYF. The CDR3 coding sequence is TGCGCCAGCAGCCCTACAGGGACCCGCGAGACCCAGTACTTC.

The chain couples TRBV7-2 to TRBJ1-2; D ambiguous. The length of the CDR3 is 12 residues. Germline CDR1 is SGHTA and CDR2 is FQGNSA. V was cut by 2 bases and J by 8 bases, with 9 bases left in between. The CDR3 nucleotides read TGTGCCAGCAGCTTATCCTTTGGAGGCTACACCTTC. It codes for CASSLSFGGYTF.

This chain joins TRBV4-2 and TRBJ2-4; tentative D call: TRBD1 (5 bases). Trimming removed 0 bases from V and 6 bases from J, with 9 bases in between. The germline V gene has CDR1 LGHNA and CDR2 YNFKEQ. This CDR3 is 14 amino acids long. CDR3 sequence: CASSQEGALNIQYF. In DNA, the CDR3 is TGTGCCAGCAGCCAAGAAGGGGCCCTAAACATTCAGTACTTC.

V usage is TRBV6-6 and J usage is TRBJ2-7; tentative D call: TRBD1 (6 bases). Germline V gene sequence: CDR1 MNHNY, CDR2 SVGAGI (reference sequence). Deletions cut 0 bases from V and 1 base from J, with 13 bases between. This CDR3 is 16 amino acids long. CDR3 in DNA: TGTGCCAGCAGTTACTCATACCGGGACACGTCCTACGAGCAGTACGTC. Residues: CASSYSYRDTSYEQYV.

The gene calls are TRBV4-1 and TRBJ2-6; no clear D. Looked up from germline, CDR1 is MGHRA and CDR2 is YSYEKL. The V gene lost 4 bases and the J gene lost 3 bases, with 7 bases spanning the gap. The CDR3 is made up of 14 amino acids. The CDR3 sequence: CASSLGYGANVLTF. The CDR3 DNA sequence: TGCGCCAGCAGCCTAGGGTATGGGGCCAACGTCCTGACTTTC.

The V and J genes are TRBV7-8 and TRBJ2-7, with D unresolved. This CDR3 contains 15 residues. Germline CDR1 SGHVS, CDR2 FQNEAQ. Trimming shortened V by 5 bases and J by 4 bases, and 18 bases separated the two germline ends. The CDR3 sequence is CASSIIGSMAYEQYV. In DNA form, the CDR3 reads TGTGCCAGCAGCATAATCGGCAGTATGGCATACGAGCAGTACGTC.

V and J are TRBV5-1 and TRBJ2-5; no firm D call. CDR3 length: 16 amino acids. CDR1 SGHRS and CDR2 YFSETQ come from the germline V gene. The V end lost 1 base, the J end lost 1 base, and 14 bases lay between the germline ends. For the CDR3, the DNA is TGCGCCAGCAGCTTGACCCCGGCGGTTCCCCAAGAGACCCAGTACTTC. Residues: CASSLTPAVPQETQYF. Using reference TRBV5-1 and TRBJ2-5 for the parts outside the CDR3, the full variable domain is KAGVTQTPRYLIKTRGQQVTLSCSPISGHRSVSWYQQTPGQGLQFLFEYFSETQRNKGNFPGRFSGRQFSNSRSEMNVSTLELGDSALYLCASSLTPAVPQETQYFGPGTRLLVL.

For this clone: A read error may account for a junction end that differs from germline. The rearrangement joins TRBV7-7 to TRBJ2-5; the D is unclear. The CDR3 runs to 14 residues. Germline V gives CDR1 SSHAT, CDR2 FNYEAQ (reference sequence). The CDR3 sequence is CASSRTRTAETQYF. The DNA of the CDR3 is TGTGCTAGCAGTCGAACCCGGACGGCAGAGACCCAGTACTTC.

This clone was seen only a few times. The gene calls are TRBV5-6 and TRBJ1-4; the D gene is possibly TRBD1 (5 bases). Germline CDR1 reads SGHDT; CDR2 reads YYEEEE. This CDR3 contains 13 residues. V was pared by 4 bases and J by 8 bases, with 12 bases between. DNA of the CDR3: TGTGCCAGCAGCACCGGCCCAGGGGAAAAACTGTTTTTT. It encodes CASSTGPGEKLFF.

The chain is built from TRBV21-1 and TRBJ1-1. TRBV21-1 is assigned pseudogene status. CDR3 length: 14 residues. Here the CDR3 reads CASSLLRDSYLAFF. The CDR3 bases are TGTGCCAGCAGTCTCCTGAGGGACTCCTATTTGGCTTTCTTT.

The chain links TRBV5-4 to TRBJ2-5, with D maybe TRBD1 (6 bases). This CDR3 comprises 16 residues. Trimming stripped 0 bases from V and 4 bases from J, with 16 bases between. Germline CDR1 SGHNT, CDR2 YYREEE (reference sequence). The CDR3 DNA reads as TGTGCCAGCAGCTTGGCGGGTCTAGCCAGGGGAGAGACCCAGTACTTC. Protein: CASSLAGLARGETQYF.